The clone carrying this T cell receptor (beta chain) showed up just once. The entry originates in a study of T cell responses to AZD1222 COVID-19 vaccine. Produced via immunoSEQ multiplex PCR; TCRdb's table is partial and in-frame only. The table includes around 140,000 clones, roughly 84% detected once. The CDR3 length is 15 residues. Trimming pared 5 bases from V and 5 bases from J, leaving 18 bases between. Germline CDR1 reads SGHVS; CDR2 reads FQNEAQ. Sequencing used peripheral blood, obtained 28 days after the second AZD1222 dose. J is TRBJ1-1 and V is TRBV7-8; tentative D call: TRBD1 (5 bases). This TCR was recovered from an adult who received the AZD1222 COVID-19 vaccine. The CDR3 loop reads CASSPLGLSYTEAFF. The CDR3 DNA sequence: TGTGCCAGCAGCCCATTGGGACTTTCTTATACTGAAGCTTTCTTT.